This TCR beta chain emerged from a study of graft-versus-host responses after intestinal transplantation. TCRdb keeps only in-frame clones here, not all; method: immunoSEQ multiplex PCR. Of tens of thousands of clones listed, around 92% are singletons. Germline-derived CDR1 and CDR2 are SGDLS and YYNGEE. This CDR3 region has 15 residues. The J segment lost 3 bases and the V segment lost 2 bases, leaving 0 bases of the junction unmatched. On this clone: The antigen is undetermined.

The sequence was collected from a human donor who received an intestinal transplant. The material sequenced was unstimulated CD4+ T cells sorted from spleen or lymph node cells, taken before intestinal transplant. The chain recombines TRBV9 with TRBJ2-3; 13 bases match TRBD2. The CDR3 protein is CASSVGLAGTDTQYF. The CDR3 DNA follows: TGTGCCAGCAGCGTGGGACTAGCGGGGACAGATACGCAGTATTTT.